The table lists the clone carrying this T cell receptor (beta chain) with a count of one. What it binds is unknown. These data originate in a study of OX40 agonist ivuxolimab in advanced cancers. Study as a whole: Ivuxolimab, which patients received intravenously every 2 weeks, was dosed at 0.01 to 10 mg/kg.

Study-wide findings and caveats: A proportion of nonresponders additionally exhibited low normalized T-cell clonal expansion. Researchers did not determine the expanded peripheral T cells' antigen specificity.

TCRdb's copy holds only in-frame clones and misses some; the assay was immunoSEQ multiplex PCR. The sample contains tens of thousands of clones, over 75% of which appear only once. This sequence originates from an adult with an advanced solid tumor such as melanoma, head and neck, liver or kidney cancer. The specimen comprised CD4+ or CD8+ T cells sorted from blood, sampled in a trial of the OX40 agonist ivuxolimab.

The CDR3: CASSEGNRGRGEKLFF. The CDR3 DNA is TGCGCCAGCAGTGAAGGCAACAGGGGAAGAGGTGAAAAACTGTTTTTT. The gene calls are TRBV10-1 and TRBJ1-4; 7 bases align to TRBD1. Trimming removed 3 bases from V and 7 bases from J; junction bases left unmatched: 11. The CDR3 is 16 residues long. CDR1 WNHNN and CDR2 SYGVQD come from the germline V gene (reference sequence).